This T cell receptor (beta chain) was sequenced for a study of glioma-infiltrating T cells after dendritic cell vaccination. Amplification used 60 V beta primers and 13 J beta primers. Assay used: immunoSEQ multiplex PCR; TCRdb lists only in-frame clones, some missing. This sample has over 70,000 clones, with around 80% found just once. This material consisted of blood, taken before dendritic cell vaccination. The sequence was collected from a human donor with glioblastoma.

The CDR3 DNA sequence: TGTGCCAGCATTCAGGGCCACTCTGGAAACACCATATATTTT. Translating it yields CASIQGHSGNTIYF. The V gene is TRBV6-1, the J gene TRBJ1-3, with TRBD1 as a possible D gene (5 bases). The germline V and J ends were trimmed by 7 bases and 0 bases, with 10 bases remaining between them. The CDR3 spans 14 residues. Germline V gene lookup returns CDR1 MNHNS and CDR2 SASEGT.